The 18 T cell receptor beta chains in this list originate from one sample, sequenced in a study of cytomegalovirus exposure and HLA in healthy donors. PCR employed 60 Vbeta and 13 Jbeta primers. Sequencing was performed with immunoSEQ multiplex PCR; in TCRdb, only in-frame clones are kept and a portion is missing. Recorded for this sample: about 150,000 clones. Sequencing was done on a sample of PBMCs. All receptors derive from a woman aged 45-60 years in good health and CMV-seronegative.

This rearrangement joins TRBV19 to TRBJ1-1, with D unresolved. Trimming removed 4 bases at V and 4 bases at J, with 16 bases between. This CDR3 is built from 15 residues. Per the germline V gene, CDR1 is LNHDA and CDR2 is SQIVND (reference sequence). CDR3 DNA: TGTGCCAGTAGTAAGATAGACGGGGAAAGCACTGAAGCTTTCTTT. This gives the protein CASSKIDGESTEAFF. Full variable domain (outside the CDR3, taken from reference TRBV19 and TRBJ1-1): DGGITQSPKYLFRKEGQNVTLSCEQNLNHDAMYWYRQDPGQGLRLIYYSQIVNDFQKGDIAEGYSVSREKKESFPLTVTSAQKNPTAFYLCASSKIDGESTEAFFGQGTRLTVV.

The chain uses TRBV5-1 and TRBJ2-5; a possible D gene is TRBD2 (5 bases). CDR1 is SGHRS and CDR2 is YFSETQ in the germline V gene. Trimming took off 7 bases at V and 1 base at J, with 8 bases between the two ends. The length of the CDR3 is 12 residues. The CDR3 sequence: CASGRGQETQYF. CDR3 DNA sequence: TGCGCCAGCGGCCGGGGCCAAGAGACCCAGTACTTC.

The genes are TRBV30 and TRBJ2-5; weak D call: TRBD1 (5 bases). V lost 5 bases, J lost 5 bases, and 18 bases lay in between. The CDR3 extends over 14 amino acids. In germline, CDR1 is GTSNPN, CDR2 SVGIG (reference sequence). Written as DNA, the CDR3 is TGTGCCTGGGTAACAGGAACTGGAGCGGAGACCCAGTACTTC. It encodes CAWVTGTGAETQYF.

CDR3 in amino acids: CASSPGTSGGARGSQYF. In DNA form, the CDR3 reads TGTGCCAGCAGCCCCGGGACTAGCGGGGGGGCCAGGGGATCGCAGTATTTT. The chain has TRBV13 and TRBJ2-3; 16 bases map to TRBD2. CDR3 length: 17 amino acids. V lost 5 bases to trimming and J lost 10 bases; unmatched junction nucleotides: 12. From germline, CDR1 is PRHDT and CDR2 FYEKMQ (reference sequence). The variable domain in full, completed from reference TRBV13 and TRBJ2-3, reads AAGVIQSPRHLIKEKRETATLKCYPIPRHDTVYWYQQGPGQDPQFLISFYEKMQSDKGSIPDRFSAQQFSDYHSELNMSSLELGDSALYFCASSPGTSGGARGSQYFGPGTRLTVL.

The chain is built from TRBV20-1 and TRBJ2-1; D ambiguous. Germline CDR1 and CDR2: DFQATT and SNEGSKA (reference sequence). This CDR3 comprises 10 residues. V lost 7 bases to trimming and J lost 7 bases, with 8 bases between them. Here the CDR3 DNA reads TGCAGTGGCGTCAGGAATGAGCAGTTCTTC. It encodes CSGVRNEQFF.

This chain links TRBV13 with TRBJ2-5; the match to TRBD1 covers 8 bases. J gave up 3 bases and V 5 bases, and 8 bases lay outside the gene matches. The CDR3 length is 15 residues. In germline, CDR1 is PRHDT, CDR2 FYEKMQ (reference sequence). CDR3 amino acids: CASSGNGQGEETQYF. CDR3 in DNA: TGTGCCAGCAGCGGAAACGGACAGGGAGAAGAGACCCAGTACTTC.

The chain has TRBV19 and TRBJ1-2; D is unclear. Germline loops: CDR1 LNHDA, CDR2 SQIVND (reference sequence). Between the trimmed V and J ends, which lost 4 bases and 4 bases, there was a span of 10 bases. The CDR3 consists of 13 residues. The CDR3 DNA sequence: TGTGCCAGTAGTACGGACTGGCGCTATGGCTACACCTTC. Amino acid sequence: CASSTDWRYGYTF.

The genes are TRBV28 and TRBJ2-5; 8 bases are shared with TRBD1. Unmatched junction bases numbered 11, after V lost 4 bases and J lost 4 bases. Germline CDR1 MDHEN, CDR2 SYDVKM. This CDR3 contains 16 residues. CDR3 nucleotides: TGTGCCAGCAGTTCCTCGACAGGGGCTAAAAGAGAGACCCAGTACTTC. It translates to CASSSSTGAKRETQYF.

V is TRBV19 and J is TRBJ1-5; weak D call: TRBD1 (6 bases). There are 16 residues in the CDR3. Germline loops: CDR1 LNHDA, CDR2 SQIVND (reference sequence). V lost 3 bases and J lost 1, with 13 bases in between. CDR3 DNA sequence: TGTGCCAGTAGTATTGGGGGGGGGCTGAGCAATCAGCCCCAGCATTTT. Its protein is CASSIGGGLSNQPQHF.

The chain recombines TRBV2 with TRBJ2-7; D may be TRBD2 (6 bases). Germline values: CDR1 SNHLY, CDR2 FYNNEI. V lost 3 bases and J lost 10, with 16 bases in between. The CDR3 totals 13 residues. CDR3 DNA: TGTGCCAGCAGTGAGGTCGGAGGGAGAATCCAGTACTTC. Protein product: CASSEVGGRIQYF.

This chain links TRBV7-2 with TRBJ1-1; 7 bases agree with TRBD1. CDR1 SGHTA and CDR2 FQGNSA come from the germline V gene. The V segment lost 5 bases and the J segment 1 base; nucleotides outside the gene matches: 7. The CDR3 loop spans 15 amino acids. The CDR3 DNA reads TGTGCCAGCAGCCCCTCCGGGACAGAGAACACTGAAGCTTTCTTT. Its translation is CASSPSGTENTEAFF.

J is TRBJ1-1 and V is TRBV28; tentative D call: TRBD1 (6 bases). V gave up 6 bases and J gave up 3 bases, with 11 bases separating them. Looked up from germline, CDR1 is MDHEN and CDR2 is SYDVKM. The CDR3 contains 13 residues. CDR3 loop: CASRPGVDTEAFF. The CDR3 DNA follows: TGTGCCAGCAGGCCAGGGGTCGACACTGAAGCTTTCTTT.

The rearrangement uses TRBV19 and TRBJ2-3, with D possibly matching TRBD2 (6 bases). Trimming cost V 4 bases and J 2 bases, with 13 bases left between them. Germline V lookup: CDR1 LNHDA, CDR2 SQIVND (reference sequence). The CDR3 is made up of 15 amino acids. For the CDR3, the DNA is TGTGCCAGTAGTAGACTAGTCCTTCCCACAGATACGCAGTATTTT. The encoded protein is CASSRLVLPTDTQYF.

This rearrangement joins TRBV30 to TRBJ2-3, with a possible D match to TRBD2 (6 bases). V was pared by 1 base and J by 4 bases, with 18 bases between. This CDR3 region has 16 residues. CDR1 and CDR2 (germline): GTSNPN, SVGIG (reference sequence). The CDR3 nucleotides read TGTGCCTGGAGTGATGGGATGGGGGGAGGTCCAGATACGCAGTATTTT. It translates to CAWSDGMGGGPDTQYF.

CDR3 nucleotide sequence: TGTGCCAGTACGTCGCCAGGGATGAACACCGGGGAGCTGTTTTTT. Its translation: CASTSPGMNTGELFF. The chain carries TRBV19 and TRBJ2-2; D is perhaps TRBD1 (5 bases). The CDR3 totals 15 residues. V lost 7 bases and J lost 1, with 13 bases in between. The germline CDR1 and CDR2 sequences are LNHDA and SQIVND (reference sequence).

The chain recombines TRBV10-3 with TRBJ2-2; 11 bases map to TRBD2. V was clipped by 5 bases and J by 5 bases; unmatched bases: 7. The germline CDR1 and CDR2 sequences are ENHRY and SYGVKD. The CDR3 runs 16 residues. In nucleotides, the CDR3 is TGTGCCATCAGTACTAGCGGGAGAATGGGGACCGGGGAGCTGTTTTTT. Translated: CAISTSGRMGTGELFF.

This chain uses TRBV7-9 with TRBJ2-7, with a weak D call TRBD2 (5 bases). Per the germline V gene, CDR1 is SEHNR and CDR2 is FQNEAQ (reference sequence). This CDR3 contains 15 residues. V dropped 5 bases and J dropped 3 bases, with 17 bases sitting between them. CDR3 loop: CASSAGESRDYEQYF. Here the CDR3 DNA reads TGTGCCAGCAGCGCCGGGGAATCGAGGGACTACGAGCAGTACTTC. Looking up the rest from reference TRBV7-9 and TRBJ2-7 gives the full variable domain: DTGVSQNPRHKITKRGQNVTFRCDPISEHNRLYWYRQTLGQGPEFLTYFQNEAQLEKSRLLSDRFSAERPKGSFSTLEIQRTEQGDSAMYLCASSAGESRDYEQYFGPGTRLTVT.

The gene calls are TRBV27 and TRBJ1-2, with 8 bases aligning to TRBD1. Germline CDR1 is MNHEY and CDR2 is SMNVEV (reference sequence). The CDR3 is 14 amino acids. Trimming took 6 bases from V and 3 from J; bases not matched to a gene: 6. CDR3 protein: CASRPRGLDYGYTF. CDR3 in DNA: TGTGCCAGCAGGCCCAGGGGGCTGGACTATGGCTACACCTTC.